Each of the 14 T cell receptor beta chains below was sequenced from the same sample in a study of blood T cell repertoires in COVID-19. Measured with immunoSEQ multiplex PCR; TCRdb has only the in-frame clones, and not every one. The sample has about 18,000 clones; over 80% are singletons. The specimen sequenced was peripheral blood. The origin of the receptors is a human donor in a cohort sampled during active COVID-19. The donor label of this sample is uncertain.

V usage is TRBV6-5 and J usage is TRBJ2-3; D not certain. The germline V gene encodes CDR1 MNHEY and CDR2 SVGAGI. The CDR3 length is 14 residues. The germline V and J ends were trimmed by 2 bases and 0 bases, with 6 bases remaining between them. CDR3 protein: CASSYGPSTDTQYF. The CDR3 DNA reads TGTGCCAGCAGTTACGGGCCGAGCACAGATACGCAGTATTTT.

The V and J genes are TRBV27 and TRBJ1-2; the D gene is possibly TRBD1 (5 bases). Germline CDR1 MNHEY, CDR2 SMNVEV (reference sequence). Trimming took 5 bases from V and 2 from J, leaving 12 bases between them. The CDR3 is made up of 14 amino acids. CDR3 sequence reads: CASSPSWGNYGYTF. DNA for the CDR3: TGTGCCAGCAGTCCGTCCTGGGGCAACTATGGCTACACCTTC.

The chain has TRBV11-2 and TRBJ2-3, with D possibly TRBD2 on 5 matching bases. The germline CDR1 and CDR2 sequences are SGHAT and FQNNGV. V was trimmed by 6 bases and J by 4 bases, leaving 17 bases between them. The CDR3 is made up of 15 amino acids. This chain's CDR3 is CASRTIRDGADTQYF. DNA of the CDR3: TGTGCCAGCAGAACTATACGGGATGGGGCAGATACGCAGTATTTT.

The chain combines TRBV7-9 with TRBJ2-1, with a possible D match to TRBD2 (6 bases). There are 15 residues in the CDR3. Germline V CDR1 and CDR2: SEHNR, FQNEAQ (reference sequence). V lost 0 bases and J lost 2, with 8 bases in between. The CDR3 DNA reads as TGTGCCAGCAGCTTAGCTAGCGGAACCTACAATGAGCAGTTCTTC. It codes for CASSLASGTYNEQFF.

The CDR3 is CASSRGVADTQYF. CDR3 nucleotides: TGTGCCAGCAGCCGGGGAGTGGCAGATACGCAGTATTTT. This chain uses TRBV11-2 with TRBJ2-3, with D perhaps TRBD2 (5 bases). The CDR3 totals 13 residues. From germline, CDR1 is SGHAT and CDR2 FQNNGV. V shed 5 bases and J shed 4 bases, with 10 bases lying between them.

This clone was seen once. Here the CDR3 reads CASSPNMAGWYEQYF. DNA of the CDR3: TGTGCCAGCTCACCAAACATGGCAGGGTGGTACGAGCAGTACTTC. The V gene is TRBV18, the J gene TRBJ2-7; tentatively, D is TRBD1 (5 bases). This CDR3 has 15 residues. V was clipped by 2 bases and J by 4 bases, with 15 bases between them. Germline CDR1 reads KGHSH; CDR2 reads LQKENI.

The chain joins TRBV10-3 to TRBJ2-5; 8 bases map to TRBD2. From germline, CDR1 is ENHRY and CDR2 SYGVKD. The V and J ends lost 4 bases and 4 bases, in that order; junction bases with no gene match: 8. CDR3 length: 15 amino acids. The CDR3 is CAISGKAGVGETQYF. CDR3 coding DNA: TGTGCCATCAGTGGGAAAGCGGGAGTCGGAGAGACCCAGTACTTC.

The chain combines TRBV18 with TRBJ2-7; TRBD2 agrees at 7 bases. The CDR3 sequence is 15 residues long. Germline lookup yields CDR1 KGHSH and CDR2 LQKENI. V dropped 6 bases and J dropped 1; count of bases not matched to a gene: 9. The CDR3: CASSQGLTESYEQYF. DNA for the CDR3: TGTGCCAGCTCGCAGGGACTAACAGAGTCCTACGAGCAGTACTTC.

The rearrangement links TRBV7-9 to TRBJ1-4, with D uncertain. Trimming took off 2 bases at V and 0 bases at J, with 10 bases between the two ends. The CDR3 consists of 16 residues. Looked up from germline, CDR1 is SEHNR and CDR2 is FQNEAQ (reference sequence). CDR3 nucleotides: TGTGCCAGCAGCTTACTAGCGAATCCAACTAATGAAAAACTGTTTTTT. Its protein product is CASSLLANPTNEKLFF.

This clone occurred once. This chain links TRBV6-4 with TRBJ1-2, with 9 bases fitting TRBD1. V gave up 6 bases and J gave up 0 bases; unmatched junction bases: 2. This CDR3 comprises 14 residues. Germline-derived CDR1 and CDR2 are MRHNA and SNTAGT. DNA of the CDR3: TGTGCCAGCAGCGACAGGGGGACTAACTATGGCTACACCTTC. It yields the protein CASSDRGTNYGYTF.

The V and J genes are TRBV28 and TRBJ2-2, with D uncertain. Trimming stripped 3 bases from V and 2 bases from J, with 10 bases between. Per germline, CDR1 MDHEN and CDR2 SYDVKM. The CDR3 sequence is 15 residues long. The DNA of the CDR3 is TGTGCCAGCAGTTTTGAGCCCGCTAACACCGGGGAGCTGTTTTTT. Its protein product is CASSFEPANTGELFF.

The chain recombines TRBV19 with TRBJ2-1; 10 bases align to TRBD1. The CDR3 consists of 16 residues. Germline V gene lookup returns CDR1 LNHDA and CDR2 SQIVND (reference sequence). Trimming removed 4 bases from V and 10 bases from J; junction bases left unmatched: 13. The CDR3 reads CASSRTPGQGFREQFF. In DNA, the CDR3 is TGTGCCAGTAGTAGAACACCGGGACAGGGGTTCAGGGAGCAGTTCTTC.

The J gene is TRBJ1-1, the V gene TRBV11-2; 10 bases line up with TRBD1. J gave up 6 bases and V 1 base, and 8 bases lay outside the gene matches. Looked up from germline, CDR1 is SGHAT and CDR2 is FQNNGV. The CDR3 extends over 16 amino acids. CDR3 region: CASSLGPFGTGAEAFF. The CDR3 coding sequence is TGTGCCAGCAGCTTAGGGCCCTTCGGGACAGGGGCTGAAGCTTTCTTT.

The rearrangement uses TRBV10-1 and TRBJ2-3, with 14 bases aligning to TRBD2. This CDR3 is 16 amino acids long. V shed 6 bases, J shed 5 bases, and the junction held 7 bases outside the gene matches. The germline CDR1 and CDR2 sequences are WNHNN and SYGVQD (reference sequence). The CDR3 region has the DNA TGCGCCAGCAGCGCTGGACTAGCGGGAGGTGGAGATACGCAGTATTTT. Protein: CASSAGLAGGGDTQYF.